This TCR beta chain was identified in a study of yellow fever vaccine responses in identical twins. The CDR3 consists of 13 residues. CDR1 is SNHLY and CDR2 is FYNNEI in the germline V gene. V lost 6 bases to trimming and J lost 5 bases, with 13 bases between them. TCRdb passed the RT-PCR reads through MiXCR, listing each CDR3 protein once. The sample gives approximately 33,000 distinct CDR3 sequences, roughly three fifths of which show up once; more than 3.5% is in the top ten. Points from the study as a whole: Twins' vaccine T cell response reportedly gave the appearance of partial convergence and partial personalization.

The count of this clonotype is one. The antigen is undetermined. V gene TRBV2 combines with J gene TRBJ1-1; TRBD1 is a possible D gene (5 bases). The sample was T cells from blood (PBMCs), unsorted or a sorted subset (not recorded which), taken before or after yellow fever vaccination (not recorded which). This sequence was found in a woman younger than 30 who received the yellow fever vaccine. Written as DNA, the CDR3 is TGTGCCAGCAGGAGGGGTGAGGAGACTGAAGCTTTCTTT. It specifies CASRRGEETEAFF.